One sample yielded the 28 T cell receptor beta chains listed below, sequenced in a study of blood T cell repertoires in COVID-19. Using immunoSEQ multiplex PCR, the repertoire was profiled, and TCRdb retains in-frame clones only, with some absent. The sample lists some 95,000 clones, under 95% seen once, with roughly 2.2% in the top ten. Input material: peripheral blood. These receptor sequences come from a human donor with active COVID-19. The donor label of this sample is uncertain.

This chain uses TRBV19 with TRBJ1-1, with 8 bases identical to TRBD1. This CDR3 is built from 15 residues. Losses at the gene ends were 0 bases for V and 1 base for J; bases not matched to a gene: 1. The germline CDR1 and CDR2 sequences are LNHDA and SQIVND (reference sequence). The CDR3 spells CASSIEGTGNTEAFF. DNA for the CDR3: TGTGCCAGTAGTATAGAAGGGACAGGGAACACTGAAGCTTTCTTT. Variable domain in full (rest from reference TRBV19 and TRBJ1-1): DGGITQSPKYLFRKEGQNVTLSCEQNLNHDAMYWYRQDPGQGLRLIYYSQIVNDFQKGDIAEGYSVSREKKESFPLTVTSAQKNPTAFYLCASSIEGTGNTEAFFGQGTRLTVV.

This clone was counted once. This chain uses TRBV7-2 with TRBJ2-3, with no clear D. Trimming took off 5 bases at V and 0 bases at J, with 3 bases between the two ends. This CDR3 spans 12 amino acids. The germline V gene encodes CDR1 SGHTA and CDR2 FQGNSA. This CDR3 reads CASSQSTDTQYF. The CDR3 nucleotides are TGTGCCAGCAGCCAGAGCACAGATACGCAGTATTTT.

This rearrangement joins TRBV19 to TRBJ2-7; D may be TRBD1 (6 bases). The ends were cut back, 5 bases at V and 6 bases at J, with 14 bases in the middle. CDR3 length equals 13 residues. Germline V lookup: CDR1 LNHDA, CDR2 SQIVND (reference sequence). Written as DNA, the CDR3 is TGTGCCAGTAGTTTGACAGGTACCGGCGAGCAGTACTTC. As protein: CASSLTGTGEQYF.

This clone was found a few times. The gene calls are TRBV7-9 and TRBJ1-6; D is unclear. With 1 base removed from V and 6 bases from J, the gap between germline ends came to 7 bases. Germline CDR1 reads SEHNR; CDR2 reads FQNEAQ (reference sequence). This CDR3 spans 14 amino acids. The CDR3 is CASSLEAFNSPLHF. In DNA, the CDR3 is TGTGCCAGCAGCTTAGAAGCCTTTAATTCACCCCTCCACTTT. The full variable domain, with the rest looked up from reference TRBV7-9 and TRBJ1-6, is DTGVSQNPRHKITKRGQNVTFRCDPISEHNRLYWYRQTLGQGPEFLTYFQNEAQLEKSRLLSDRFSAERPKGSFSTLEIQRTEQGDSAMYLCASSLEAFNSPLHFGNGTRLTVT.

The chain couples TRBV7-9 to TRBJ2-7; D call uncertain. CDR1 and CDR2 (germline): SEHNR, FQNEAQ (reference sequence). The V and J ends lost 5 bases and 4 bases respectively, with 12 bases between them. The CDR3 length is 13 residues. CDR3 nucleotides: TGTGCCAGCAGCCAAGAGAACTCTTACGAGCAGTACTTC. Translated, it gives CASSQENSYEQYF.

The chain recombines TRBV5-4 with TRBJ2-7; TRBD1 aligns across 10 bases. The CDR3 covers 15 residues. Germline CDR1 and CDR2: SGHNT and YYREEE (reference sequence). V was clipped by 2 bases and J by 2 bases; unmatched bases: 4. As DNA, the CDR3 is TGTGCCAGCAGCTTTGGTGGGACAGGGGCCTACGAGCAGTACTTC. This translates into CASSFGGTGAYEQYF.

The chain uses TRBV12-3 or TRBV12-4 and TRBJ2-7; D perhaps matches TRBD2 (5 bases). Trimming shortened V by 3 bases and J by 1 base, and 7 bases separated the two germline ends. The CDR3 contains 13 residues. The CDR3 DNA is TGTGCCAGCAGTTTTGGACTTTCCTACGAGCAGTACTTC. This gives the protein CASSFGLSYEQYF.

The chain combines TRBV7-2 with TRBJ2-7; D is ambiguous. Germline assignment: CDR1 SGHTA and CDR2 FQGNSA. CDR3 length equals 13 residues. V lost 1 base and J lost 1, with 5 bases in between. CDR3 in DNA: TGTGCCAGCAGCTTAGGTATATCCTACGAGCAGTACTTC. Amino acid sequence: CASSLGISYEQYF. Variable domain in full (rest from reference TRBV7-2 and TRBJ2-7): GAGVSQSPSNKVTEKGKDVELRCDPISGHTALYWYRQSLGQGLEFLIYFQGNSAPDKSGLPSDRFSAERTGGSVSTLTIQRTQQEDSAVYLCASSLGISYEQYFGPGTRLTVT.

V is TRBV4-1 and J is TRBJ2-5, with a possible D match to TRBD1 (7 bases). The CDR3 extends over 14 amino acids. Germline-derived CDR1 and CDR2 are MGHRA and YSYEKL. The ends were cut back, 5 bases at V and 4 bases at J, with 14 bases in the middle. The DNA for the CDR3 is TGCGCCAGCAGCTCTCGACAGGGAGGAGAGACCCAGTACTTC. It codes for CASSSRQGGETQYF.

This clone occurred once. J is TRBJ1-4 and V is TRBV4-2; the match to TRBD1 covers 9 bases. This CDR3 comprises 18 residues. Looked up from germline, CDR1 is LGHNA and CDR2 is YNFKEQ. Germline trimming cut 4 bases from V and 8 bases from J; bases unmatched to any gene: 17. The CDR3 loop reads CASSPRRTGVGDLEKLFF. The CDR3 DNA is TGTGCCAGCAGCCCACGTAGGACAGGGGTTGGGGACCTGGAAAAACTGTTTTTT.

This rearrangement joins TRBV27 to TRBJ1-4, with D perhaps matching TRBD1 (5 bases). CDR1 is MNHEY, CDR2 SMNVEV, per germline (reference sequence). The CDR3 runs to 14 residues. The V end lost 2 bases, the J end lost 6 bases, and 10 bases lay between the germline ends. CDR3 bases: TGTGCCAGCAGTTTAATTCCCAGGGATGAAAAACTGTTTTTT. This codes for CASSLIPRDEKLFF.

The chain uses TRBV6-2 or TRBV6-3 and TRBJ2-5, with TRBD1 as a possible D gene (5 bases). CDR3 size: 15 residues. V lost 2 bases to trimming and J lost 2 bases, with 12 bases between them. Germline V gene lookup returns CDR1 MNHEY and CDR2 SVGEGT. CDR3 coding DNA: TGTGCCAGCAGTTACCCCGACAGAGTACAAGAGACCCAGTACTTC. Translation gives CASSYPDRVQETQYF.

V usage is TRBV7-2 and J usage is TRBJ2-4; TRBD2 matches 7 bases. Germline V lookup: CDR1 SGHTA, CDR2 FQGNSA. After removal of 5 bases from V and 8 bases from J, the junction contained 12 bases not matched to a gene. The CDR3 is made up of 15 amino acids. The CDR3, as DNA: TGTGCCAGCAGCCTCCGCCGTGGAGGGAGGGACATTCAGTACTTC. Its translation: CASSLRRGGRDIQYF. Filled out from reference TRBV7-2 and TRBJ2-4, the complete variable domain reads GAGVSQSPSNKVTEKGKDVELRCDPISGHTALYWYRQSLGQGLEFLIYFQGNSAPDKSGLPSDRFSAERTGGSVSTLTIQRTQQEDSAVYLCASSLRRGGRDIQYFGAGTRLSVL.

The CDR3 loop is CASRPGQGTDTQYF. The CDR3 nucleotides read TGTGCCAGCAGACCGGGACAGGGGACAGATACGCAGTATTTT. V usage is TRBV6-5 and J usage is TRBJ2-3, with TRBD1 identical over 10 bases. J lost 3 bases, V lost 6 bases, and 3 bases had no gene match. Germline V gene data show CDR1 as MNHEY and CDR2 as SVGAGI. This CDR3 region has 14 residues.

The V gene is TRBV12-3 or TRBV12-4, the J gene TRBJ2-7, with D maybe TRBD2 (5 bases). V was pared by 8 bases and J by 7 bases, with 15 bases between. CDR3 length: 12 residues. The CDR3 here is CASLSRGFEQYF. The CDR3 DNA reads as TGTGCCAGCCTCTCCCGCGGGTTTGAGCAGTACTTC.

This clone has only a few counts. Germline is not matched at one junction end, which may reflect a read error. The chain is built from TRBV7-8 and TRBJ1-6; D may be TRBD1 (5 bases). CDR3 length: 15 amino acids. The germline V gene has CDR1 SGHVS and CDR2 FQNEAQ. CDR3 nucleotide sequence: TGTGCCAGCAGCTTAAGGGGCGGCTATAATGCACCCCTCCACTTT. Protein: CASSLRGGYNAPLHF.

This clone showed up just once. V gene TRBV11-2 combines with J gene TRBJ2-7, with 9 bases identical to TRBD2. Per the germline V gene, CDR1 is SGHAT and CDR2 is FQNNGV. The V gene end was trimmed by 3 bases and the J gene end by 4 bases; junction bases not matched to a gene: 13. The CDR3 is 17 residues long. CDR3 sequence reads: CASSLGVLAGTNYEQYF. CDR3 nucleotide sequence: TGTGCCAGCAGCTTGGGGGTCCTAGCGGGGACCAATTACGAGCAGTACTTC.

This chain links TRBV18 with TRBJ2-3; 11 bases match TRBD2. Germline V CDR1 and CDR2: KGHSH, LQKENI. V trimming: 5 bases; J trimming: 5 bases; junction bases outside the gene matches: 12. The CDR3 is 17 residues long. The CDR3 DNA reads as TGTGCCAGCTCAATTTTTGTCCCGACTAGCGGGGAAGATACGCAGTATTTT. It yields the protein CASSIFVPTSGEDTQYF.

The genes are TRBV2 and TRBJ2-7; TRBD1 agrees at 8 bases. There are 14 residues in the CDR3. Germline V gene data show CDR1 as SNHLY and CDR2 as FYNNEI. Losses at the gene ends were 1 base for V and 4 bases for J; bases not matched to a gene: 3. The DNA for the CDR3 is TGTGCCAGCAGTGAAGGGACAGGGTTTTACGAGCAGTACTTC. Amino acids: CASSEGTGFYEQYF.

The chain joins TRBV19 to TRBJ2-5; the match to TRBD2 covers 9 bases. This CDR3 is 16 amino acids long. J was trimmed by 4 bases and V by 0 bases; bases with no gene match: 6. The germline V gene has CDR1 LNHDA and CDR2 SQIVND (reference sequence). The CDR3 DNA is TGTGCCAGTAGTATAGATTCGCGGGGGGGCCGAGAGACCCAGTACTTC. Translating gives CASSIDSRGGRETQYF.

This rearrangement joins TRBV11-2 to TRBJ1-1; D is possibly TRBD1 (5 bases). The CDR3 totals 16 residues. The V end was cut by 2 bases, the J end by 1 base, with 14 bases between. Germline V CDR1 and CDR2: SGHAT, FQNNGV. In DNA form, the CDR3 reads TGTGCCAGCAGCTTATCGACCTCGGGGGAGAACACTGAAGCTTTCTTT. Translating it yields CASSLSTSGENTEAFF. Full variable domain (rest looked up from reference TRBV11-2 and TRBJ1-1): EAGVAQSPRYKIIEKRQSVAFWCNPISGHATLYWYQQILGQGPKLLIQFQNNGVVDDSQLPKDRFSAERLKGVDSTLKIQPAKLEDSAVYLCASSLSTSGENTEAFFGQGTRLTVV.

The chain combines TRBV5-1 with TRBJ2-5; 13 nucleotides line up with TRBD2. This CDR3 has 17 amino acids. CDR1 is SGHRS, CDR2 YFSETQ, per germline. Trimming removed 4 bases from V and 5 bases from J; junction bases left unmatched: 11. The CDR3 loop reads CASSHGTSGVMGETQYF. As DNA, the CDR3 is TGCGCCAGCAGCCACGGGACTAGCGGGGTCATGGGGGAGACCCAGTACTTC.

This clone was seen only a few times. This chain joins TRBV6-5 and TRBJ1-6; 7 nucleotides align to TRBD1. Germline lookup yields CDR1 MNHEY and CDR2 SVGAGI. The CDR3 runs to 14 residues. The trim removed 5 bases at V and 7 bases at J, leaving 5 bases unmatched. CDR3 sequence reads: CASSPGTENSPLHF. The CDR3 nucleotides are TGTGCCAGCAGTCCCGGGACAGAGAATTCACCCCTCCACTTT.

This clone was observed a single time. The rearrangement links TRBV5-4 to TRBJ1-2, with D unclear. Germline V gene sequence: CDR1 SGHNT, CDR2 YYREEE (reference sequence). V was shortened by 4 bases and J by 3 bases, with 10 bases between the two germline ends. The CDR3 is 13 amino acids. The CDR3 reads CASSPGEYYGYTF. As DNA, the CDR3 is TGTGCCAGCAGCCCTGGAGAATACTATGGCTACACCTTC.

The V gene is TRBV7-9, the J gene TRBJ1-3, with 9 nucleotides matching TRBD1. CDR1 is SEHNR and CDR2 is FQNEAQ in the germline V gene (reference sequence). The CDR3 is 16 residues long. With 3 bases clipped from V and 3 bases from J, the junction kept 6 bases outside the gene matches. CDR3 amino acids: CASSFTQGAHGNTIYF. CDR3 in DNA: TGTGCCAGCAGCTTTACACAGGGGGCGCATGGAAACACCATATATTTT.

The chain employs TRBV3-1 (or the pseudogene TRBV3-2) and TRBJ2-4, with D tentatively TRBD2 (6 bases). This CDR3 has 16 residues. Trimming removed 2 bases from V and 0 bases from J, with 11 bases in between. Germline V lookup: CDR1 LGHDT, CDR2 YNNKEL (reference sequence). DNA of the CDR3: TGTGCCAGCAGCCAATACTCGGGACTAGCCAAAAACATTCAGTACTTC. Translating it yields CASSQYSGLAKNIQYF.

The chain has TRBV27 and TRBJ1-6; D is perhaps TRBD1 (6 bases). The CDR3 extends over 15 amino acids. CDR1 is MNHEY and CDR2 is SMNVEV in the germline V gene (reference sequence). The V and J ends lost 2 bases and 3 bases respectively, with 8 bases between them. CDR3 amino acids: CASSLGRGYNSPLHF. In nucleotides, the CDR3 is TGTGCCAGCAGTTTAGGCAGGGGCTATAATTCACCCCTCCACTTT.

This chain uses TRBV13 with TRBJ2-5, with 15 bases that match TRBD2. V trimming: 4 bases; J trimming: 5 bases; junction bases outside the gene matches: 11. Germline lookup yields CDR1 PRHDT and CDR2 FYEKMQ (reference sequence). The CDR3 is made up of 18 amino acids. As DNA, the CDR3 is TGTGCCAGCAGCTCCCGGACTAGCGGGGGGGCTTGGACGGAGACCCAGTACTTC. Encoded protein: CASSSRTSGGAWTETQYF.